The 27 T cell receptor beta chains below come from one sample, sequenced in a study of blood T cell repertoires in COVID-19. The protocol was immunoSEQ multiplex PCR, while the TCRdb copy is restricted to in-frame clones and leaves out a portion. The sample has fewer than 350,000 clones, 88% seen once. Material for sequencing was PBMCs or T cells enriched from blood (not recorded which). The receptors come from a woman aged 25 to 39 who had recovered from COVID-19.

This chain connects TRBV9 to TRBJ1-4; tentative D call: TRBD1 (5 bases). CDR3 length: 15 amino acids. Trimming cost V 3 bases and J 6 bases, with 15 bases left between them. The V gene's germline CDR1 is SGDLS and CDR2 YYNGEE. CDR3 amino acids: CASSEIGTKYEKLFF. Written as DNA, the CDR3 is TGTGCCAGCAGCGAGATCGGGACTAAATATGAAAAACTGTTTTTT.

This clone was recorded once. The J gene is TRBJ1-1, the V gene TRBV16; D gene unclear. Germline loops: CDR1 KGHSY, CDR2 FQNENV. CDR3 length equals 15 residues. V was shortened by 0 bases and J by 3 bases, with 11 bases between the two germline ends. Here the CDR3 reads CASSQSISSYTEAFF. The CDR3 coding sequence is TGTGCCAGCAGCCAATCGATTAGCAGCTACACTGAAGCTTTCTTT.

The V call is TRBV27, the J call TRBJ1-6; 9 nucleotides line up with TRBD1. Germline V gene lookup returns CDR1 MNHEY and CDR2 SMNVEV (reference sequence). J gave up 3 bases and V 8 bases, and 11 bases lay outside the gene matches. The CDR3 is 17 amino acids. The CDR3 sequence is CASRKRTGVGYNSPLHF. CDR3 DNA sequence: TGTGCCAGCCGCAAAAGGACAGGGGTTGGCTATAATTCACCCCTCCACTTT.

The V and J genes are TRBV24-1 and TRBJ1-5; D is unresolved. With 5 bases removed from V and 2 bases from J, the gap between germline ends came to 15 bases. CDR3 length: 16 residues. CDR1 is KGHDR and CDR2 is SFDVKD in the germline V gene. The CDR3 loop is CATSGIGGLGNQPQHF. The CDR3 DNA is TGTGCCACCAGTGGCATAGGAGGGTTGGGCAATCAGCCCCAGCATTTT.

The rearrangement links TRBV10-2 to TRBJ2-6; D unclear. The length of the CDR3 is 12 residues. The V and J ends lost 11 bases and 5 bases respectively, with 10 bases between them. Germline assignment: CDR1 WSHSY and CDR2 SAAADI. The DNA for the CDR3 is TGCGCCTCTGGGCTGAGGGCCAACGTCCTGACTTTC. It translates to CASGLRANVLTF.

The genes are TRBV2 and TRBJ1-6; 9 bases line up with TRBD1. V lost 10 bases to trimming and J lost 9 bases; unmatched junction nucleotides: 7. Germline V gives CDR1 SNHLY, CDR2 FYNNEI. The CDR3 spans 13 residues. In DNA form, the CDR3 reads TGTGCCAACGGGGACAGGGAGGGTTCACCCCTCCACTTT. Protein product: CANGDREGSPLHF.

The chain employs TRBV9 and TRBJ1-1; D remains unclear. This CDR3 comprises 15 residues. Germline V lookup: CDR1 SGDLS, CDR2 YYNGEE. Deletions cut 0 bases from V and 6 bases from J, with 15 bases between. The CDR3 coding sequence is TGTGCCAGCAGCGTAGAGTCCGAGTACCTCGCTGAAGCTTTCTTT. It is translated as CASSVESEYLAEAFF.

V is TRBV11-2 and J is TRBJ1-1, with D tentatively TRBD1 (5 bases). Trimming shortened V by 3 bases and J by 1 base, and 18 bases separated the two germline ends. This CDR3 has 17 amino acids. Germline lookup yields CDR1 SGHAT and CDR2 FQNNGV. CDR3 bases: TGTGCCAGCAGCTTCAGGGCTCTACACACGCCGAACACTGAAGCTTTCTTT. Protein: CASSFRALHTPNTEAFF.

The rearrangement links TRBV6-5 to TRBJ1-5; 10 nucleotides match TRBD1. The CDR3 length is 14 residues. CDR1 is MNHEY, CDR2 SVGAGI, per germline. The junction had 3 bases not matched to a gene; V was cut back by 4 bases and J by 6 bases. CDR3: CASSFGQGVQPQHF. CDR3 DNA sequence: TGTGCCAGCAGTTTCGGACAGGGGGTTCAGCCCCAGCATTTT.

The rearrangement joins TRBV12-3 or TRBV12-4 to TRBJ1-2; D gene uncertain. The CDR3 runs to 13 residues. V shed 4 bases and J shed 4 bases, with 10 bases lying between them. CDR3 nucleotide sequence: TGTGCCAGCAGTTCCCCCGGGAGCTATGGCTACACCTTC. As protein: CASSSPGSYGYTF.

The CDR3 region has the DNA TGTGCCAGCGGGGGGGCCGGCTATGGCTACACCTTC. Amino acid sequence: CASGGAGYGYTF. The rearrangement uses TRBV9 and TRBJ1-2, with TRBD1 as a possible D gene (6 bases). The V end was cut by 7 bases, the J end by 4 bases, with 11 bases between. Germline CDR1 reads SGDLS; CDR2 reads YYNGEE. This CDR3 has 12 amino acids.

The DNA of the CDR3 is TGCAGCGTTGCACAGACAGGTGCGGGCAATCAGCCCCAGCATTTT. This gives the protein CSVAQTGAGNQPQHF. V is TRBV29-1 and J is TRBJ1-5; TRBD1 is a possible D gene (6 bases). This CDR3 is built from 15 residues. CDR1 is SQVTM and CDR2 is ANQGSEA in the germline V gene. V dropped 4 bases and J dropped 2 bases, with 15 bases sitting between them.

The rearrangement joins TRBV29-1 to TRBJ1-1; a possible D gene is TRBD1 (6 bases). V lost 5 bases and J 1 base, leaving 11 bases between the germline ends. In germline, CDR1 is SQVTM, CDR2 ANQGSEA. The CDR3 loop spans 13 amino acids. CDR3 protein: CSVLGHSNTEAFF. CDR3 bases: TGCAGCGTTCTGGGACATTCGAACACTGAAGCTTTCTTT.

The chain is built from TRBV5-1 and TRBJ1-1, with TRBD1 matching 7 bases. V lost 1 base to trimming and J lost 0 bases; unmatched junction nucleotides: 12. The CDR3 is 18 amino acids. Germline CDR1 reads SGHRS; CDR2 reads YFSETQ. The CDR3 nucleotides are TGCGCCAGCAGCTTGTTAATGGGGACAGCACCCATGAACACTGAAGCTTTCTTT. It specifies CASSLLMGTAPMNTEAFF.

The CDR3 region is CASSSGPGAPNNSPLHF. The CDR3 DNA reads TGTGCCAGCAGCTCCGGACCAGGGGCACCGAATAATTCACCCCTCCACTTT. The chain recombines TRBV14 with TRBJ1-6; perhaps TRBD1 as D (6 bases). CDR3 length: 17 residues. V was clipped by 5 bases and J by 5 bases, with 19 bases between them. The germline gives CDR1 SGHDN, CDR2 FVKESK.

The chain recombines TRBV29-1 with TRBJ2-1; TRBD2 matches at 9 bases. The CDR3 contains 13 residues. V lost 7 bases to trimming and J lost 2 bases; unmatched junction nucleotides: 3. Germline V gives CDR1 SQVTM, CDR2 ANQGSEA. The CDR3 loop is CSAGGGAYNEQFF. CDR3 in DNA: TGCAGCGCCGGCGGGGGGGCCTACAATGAGCAGTTCTTC.

The gene calls are TRBV5-8 and TRBJ1-5; no clear D. The CDR3 is made up of 15 amino acids. V dropped 0 bases and J dropped 7 bases, with 14 bases sitting between them. Germline V lookup: CDR1 SGHTS, CDR2 YDEGEE. In DNA, the CDR3 is TGTGCCAGCAGCTTGGCCACTCTCGCACGGCAGCCCCAGCATTTT. Residues: CASSLATLARQPQHF.

The chain joins TRBV20-1 to TRBJ2-1, with 12 bases aligning to TRBD2. CDR3 length: 16 amino acids. J gave up 3 bases and V 3 bases, and 6 bases lay outside the gene matches. Germline CDR1 and CDR2: DFQATT and SNEGSKA (reference sequence). The CDR3 loop is CSASTLAGGLYNEQFF. The CDR3 DNA is TGCAGTGCTAGTACGCTAGCGGGGGGGCTCTACAATGAGCAGTTCTTC.

V is TRBV30 and J is TRBJ1-5; 9 positions match TRBD1. The CDR3 consists of 18 residues. V shed 0 bases, J shed 0 bases, and the junction held 9 bases outside the gene matches. The germline gives CDR1 GTSNPN, CDR2 SVGIG (reference sequence). CDR3 sequence: CAWSVPGQGTFSNQPQHF. The CDR3 DNA follows: TGTGCCTGGAGTGTCCCCGGACAGGGGACCTTTAGCAATCAGCCCCAGCATTTT.

This clone came up once. This chain connects TRBV20-1 to TRBJ2-7; a weak D match, TRBD1 (8 bases). Trimming left V 3 bases short and J 5 bases short, with 14 bases between. Per germline, CDR1 DFQATT and CDR2 SNEGSKA (reference sequence). The CDR3 has 13 amino acids. CDR3 sequence (DNA): TGCAGTGCTAGTACAGGGGGGGACAACGAGCAGTACTTC. Translating gives CSASTGGDNEQYF.

V and J are TRBV6-5 and TRBJ2-3, with 7 bases aligning to TRBD1. V lost 6 bases, J lost 1 base, and 7 bases stayed unmatched. There are 15 residues in the CDR3. The germline CDR1 and CDR2 sequences are MNHEY and SVGAGI. The CDR3 region is CASRVDRRGTDTQYF. The CDR3 region has the DNA TGTGCCAGCAGAGTGGACAGGCGGGGCACAGATACGCAGTATTTT.

The gene calls are TRBV6-5 and TRBJ2-2; 9 bases line up with TRBD1. Per germline, CDR1 MNHEY and CDR2 SVGAGI. Trimming removed 2 bases from V and 9 bases from J; junction bases left unmatched: 7. The CDR3 consists of 15 residues. The CDR3 loop reads CASSYGGQGTRELFF. The CDR3 DNA reads TGTGCCAGCAGTTACGGGGGACAGGGAACGAGGGAGCTGTTTTTT.

The CDR3 sequence: CASSFQGPFEKLFF. For the CDR3, the DNA is TGTGCCAGCAGTTTCCAGGGGCCATTTGAAAAACTGTTTTTT. The V and J genes are TRBV3-1 (or the pseudogene TRBV3-2) and TRBJ1-4; a possible D gene is TRBD1 (6 bases). Germline V CDR1 and CDR2: LGHDT, YNNKEL (reference sequence). The CDR3 runs to 14 residues. Deletions cut 6 bases from V and 7 bases from J, with 15 bases between.

This clone was seen only once. The genes are TRBV20-1 and TRBJ1-4; D possibly corresponds to TRBD1 (6 bases). Between the trimmed V and J ends, which lost 3 bases and 13 bases, there was a span of 15 bases. Per germline, CDR1 DFQATT and CDR2 SNEGSKA (reference sequence). This CDR3 is built from 12 residues. CDR3 residues: CSASDIRTALFF. CDR3 DNA: TGCAGTGCTAGTGATATCAGGACAGCACTGTTTTTT.

This chain uses TRBV6-4 with TRBJ1-2; tentative D call: TRBD1 (6 bases). Germline lookup yields CDR1 MRHNA and CDR2 SNTAGT. The V gene lost 3 bases and the J gene lost 6 bases, with 17 bases spanning the gap. The CDR3 spans 15 residues. DNA for the CDR3: TGTGCCAGCAGTGAATCAGGGGTCGCGGCGGATGGCTACACCTTC. Protein sequence: CASSESGVAADGYTF.

V is TRBV6-5 and J is TRBJ1-5; TRBD1 agrees at 7 bases. Germline trimming cut 6 bases from V and 9 bases from J; bases unmatched to any gene: 8. The CDR3 contains 13 residues. Germline CDR1 and CDR2: MNHEY and SVGAGI. The CDR3: CASRGQVLWPQHF. The CDR3 DNA follows: TGTGCCAGCAGAGGACAGGTCCTCTGGCCCCAGCATTTT.

The genes are TRBV5-1 and TRBJ2-2; D is unclear. The CDR3 extends over 18 amino acids. V shed 0 bases and J shed 5 bases, with 20 bases lying between them. In germline, CDR1 is SGHRS, CDR2 YFSETQ. As DNA, the CDR3 is TGCGCCAGCAGCTTGGACATGGGCACCATTAAACCGACCGGGGAGCTGTTTTTT. This gives the protein CASSLDMGTIKPTGELFF.